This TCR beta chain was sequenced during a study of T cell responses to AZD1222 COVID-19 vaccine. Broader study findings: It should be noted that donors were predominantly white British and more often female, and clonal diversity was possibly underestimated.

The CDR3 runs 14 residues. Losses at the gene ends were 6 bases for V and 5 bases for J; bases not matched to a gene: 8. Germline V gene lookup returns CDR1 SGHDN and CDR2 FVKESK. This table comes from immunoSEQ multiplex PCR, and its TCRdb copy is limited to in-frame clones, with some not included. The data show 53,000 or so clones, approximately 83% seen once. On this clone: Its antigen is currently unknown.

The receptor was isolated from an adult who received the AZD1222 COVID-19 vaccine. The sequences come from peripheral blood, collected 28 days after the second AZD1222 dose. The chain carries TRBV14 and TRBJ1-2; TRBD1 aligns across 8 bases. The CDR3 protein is CASRKQGVEYGYTF. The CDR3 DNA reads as TGTGCCAGCAGGAAACAGGGGGTGGAGTATGGCTACACCTTC.